The clone carrying this TCR beta chain has only a few counts. V lost 5 bases, J lost 7 bases, and 2 bases stayed unmatched. This CDR3 contains 11 residues. The germline CDR1 and CDR2 sequences are SEHNR and FQNEAQ (reference sequence). This entry comes from a study of OX40 agonist ivuxolimab in advanced cancers. Overall study: Those enrolled were about 82% male, with a mean age of roughly 60 years and ages from about 20 to 79.

The data were produced by immunoSEQ multiplex PCR, yet TCRdb's version contains in-frame clones alone and is incomplete. Of around 15,000 clones detected, approximately 88% appear once; the ten largest clones hold about 70%. The source material was CD4+ or CD8+ T cells sorted from blood, sampled in a trial of the OX40 agonist ivuxolimab. The origin of this receptor is an adult with an advanced solid tumor such as melanoma, head and neck, liver or kidney cancer. This chain joins TRBV7-9 and TRBJ2-7; 7 nucleotides align to TRBD1. The CDR3 sequence: CASSPGGEQYF. The CDR3 region has the DNA TGTGCCAGCAGCCCAGGGGGAGAGCAGTACTTC.